These 18 T cell receptor beta chains were all obtained from the same sample, sequenced in a study of blood T cell dynamics during melanoma immunotherapy. Time point denoted: pre-treatment baseline. Some clones are missing from TCRdb's copy, which holds only in-frame ones; the method was immunoSEQ multiplex PCR. Of about 6,700 clones in the sample, approximately 80% were seen once. The sequences come from blood, collected from a patient treated with checkpoint blockade. These receptor sequences come from a human donor with melanoma. Some clones in this sample may be carry-over from other donors' samples.

The chain has TRBV6-5 and TRBJ2-1; 9 positions match TRBD2. V gave up 5 bases and J gave up 4 bases; unmatched junction bases: 6. This CDR3 has 15 amino acids. Germline CDR1 and CDR2: MNHEY and SVGAGI. CDR3 sequence: CASSIAGVSYNEQFF. CDR3 nucleotide sequence: TGTGCCAGCAGTATAGCGGGAGTGAGTTACAATGAGCAGTTCTTC.

The J gene is TRBJ1-1, the V gene TRBV5-8; unclear D gene. V lost 1 base to trimming and J lost 1 base, with 8 bases between them. This CDR3 comprises 14 residues. The germline CDR1 and CDR2 sequences are SGHTS and YDEGEE. The CDR3, as DNA: TGTGCCAGCAGCTTGTGGGGTTCGAACACTGAAGCTTTCTTT. Its protein is CASSLWGSNTEAFF.

The chain uses TRBV2 and TRBJ2-3; TRBD2 matches at 8 bases. The CDR3 totals 15 residues. Per the germline V gene, CDR1 is SNHLY and CDR2 is FYNNEI. The V gene end was trimmed by 1 base and the J gene end by 0 bases; junction bases not matched to a gene: 0. DNA for the CDR3: TGTGCCAGCAGTGAAGGGACTAGCAGCACAGATACGCAGTATTTT. Translating gives CASSEGTSSTDTQYF.

This sequence joins TRBV10-2 and TRBJ1-5; no reliable D call. The CDR3 is made up of 15 amino acids. V was shortened by 4 bases and J by 5 bases, with 15 bases between the two germline ends. The V gene's germline CDR1 is WSHSY and CDR2 SAAADI. CDR3 nucleotides: TGCGCCAGCAGTGCGCTCGGAGGGTCCTATCAGCCCCAGCATTTT. It specifies CASSALGGSYQPQHF.

V gene TRBV20-1 combines with J gene TRBJ2-7; D call uncertain. The CDR3 totals 11 residues. CDR1 DFQATT and CDR2 SNEGSKA come from the germline V gene (reference sequence). The germline V and J ends were trimmed by 3 bases and 4 bases, with 7 bases remaining between them. CDR3 residues: CSASVGYEQYF. CDR3 sequence (DNA): TGCAGTGCTAGTGTGGGGTACGAGCAGTACTTC.

The chain links TRBV4-1 to TRBJ2-7; 12 nucleotides align to TRBD2. V shed 2 bases, J shed 3 bases, and the junction held 5 bases outside the gene matches. The CDR3 is 16 amino acids. Germline CDR1 reads MGHRA; CDR2 reads YSYEKL. CDR3 in amino acids: CASSQSTSGGFYEQYF. Here the CDR3 DNA reads TGCGCCAGCAGCCAATCCACTAGCGGGGGGTTCTACGAGCAGTACTTC.

The chain recombines TRBV7-2 with TRBJ2-1; D is perhaps TRBD2 (6 bases). Germline loops: CDR1 SGHTA, CDR2 FQGNSA. V was shortened by 4 bases and J by 3 bases, with 10 bases between the two germline ends. CDR3 length: 14 residues. CDR3 sequence reads: CASSWGTGYNEQFF. The CDR3 nucleotides read TGTGCCAGCAGCTGGGGGACTGGCTACAATGAGCAGTTCTTC.

This clone appeared a few times. The chain carries TRBV7-8 and TRBJ1-6, with D possibly being TRBD1 (5 bases). The length of the CDR3 is 16 residues. Germline V gives CDR1 SGHVS, CDR2 FQNEAQ. Trimming cost V 1 base and J 8 bases, with 15 bases left between them. CDR3 protein: CASSLGGSEWHSPLHF. The CDR3 DNA reads TGTGCCAGCAGCTTAGGGGGGAGCGAATGGCATTCACCCCTCCACTTT.

This chain connects TRBV30 to TRBJ1-4, with a tentative D call TRBD1 (6 bases). V shed 3 bases and J shed 11 bases, with 13 bases lying between them. The CDR3 totals 12 residues. Germline CDR1 GTSNPN, CDR2 SVGIG (reference sequence). The CDR3 bases are TGTGCCTGGAGCCCAGGGGAAAGGAAACTGTTTTTT. It is translated as CAWSPGERKLFF.

The chain joins TRBV28 to TRBJ2-7, with 12 bases aligning to TRBD1. After removal of 5 bases from V and 3 bases from J, the junction contained 5 bases not matched to a gene. The CDR3 covers 15 residues. Germline assignment: CDR1 MDHEN and CDR2 SYDVKM. The CDR3 DNA reads TGTGCCAGCAGTCCCCGGGACAGGGGGCTCTACGAGCAGTACTTC. Its translation is CASSPRDRGLYEQYF.

This sequence joins TRBV10-3 and TRBJ1-4, with D unresolved. The CDR3 runs to 13 residues. CDR1 is ENHRY, CDR2 SYGVKD, per germline. Trimming removed 7 bases at V and 4 bases at J, with 10 bases between. CDR3 protein: CAITPGSNEKLFF. The CDR3 bases are TGTGCCATCACACCGGGGAGTAATGAAAAACTGTTTTTT.

V gene TRBV29-1 combines with J gene TRBJ2-5, with 7 bases aligning to TRBD1. Germline values: CDR1 SQVTM, CDR2 ANQGSEA. This CDR3 contains 11 residues. Unmatched junction bases numbered 9, after V lost 6 bases and J lost 11 bases. In DNA form, the CDR3 reads TGCAGCGTCGCCGACAGGGATAAGCAGTACTTC. Protein: CSVADRDKQYF. Using reference TRBV29-1 and TRBJ2-5 for the parts outside the CDR3, the full variable domain is SAVISQKPSRDICQRGTSLTIQCQVDSQVTMMFWYRQQPGQSLTLIATANQGSEATYESGFVIDKFPISRPNLTFSTLTVSNMSPEDSSIYLCSVADRDKQYFGPGTRLLVL.

V gene TRBV19 combines with J gene TRBJ1-5; 10 bases agree with TRBD1. The germline gives CDR1 LNHDA, CDR2 SQIVND (reference sequence). This CDR3 contains 15 residues. Trimming took 5 bases from V and 3 from J; bases not matched to a gene: 4. The CDR3 reads CASSSTGGLNQPQHF. The CDR3 DNA reads as TGTGCCAGTAGTTCGACAGGGGGCCTCAATCAGCCCCAGCATTTT.

The V call is TRBV5-8, the J call TRBJ2-7; D gene uncertain. CDR3 size: 16 residues. Germline V gene sequence: CDR1 SGHTS, CDR2 YDEGEE. The V and J ends lost 0 bases and 0 bases respectively, with 13 bases between them. The CDR3 is CASSLASQRTSYEQYF. The CDR3 DNA sequence: TGTGCCAGCAGCTTGGCCTCACAGCGAACCTCCTACGAGCAGTACTTC.

V gene TRBV14 combines with J gene TRBJ1-6, with D perhaps TRBD1 (6 bases). V lost 1 base to trimming and J lost 4 bases, with 11 bases between them. Looked up from germline, CDR1 is SGHDN and CDR2 is FVKESK. The length of the CDR3 is 16 residues. The CDR3 reads CASSQVGRGYNSPLHF. DNA for the CDR3: TGTGCCAGCAGCCAAGTCGGCAGGGGATATAATTCACCCCTCCACTTT.

This chain connects TRBV5-1 to TRBJ2-1; 12 nucleotides line up with TRBD2. Germline values: CDR1 SGHRS, CDR2 YFSETQ. V trimming: 6 bases; J trimming: 7 bases; junction bases outside the gene matches: 5. This CDR3 spans 14 amino acids. CDR3 bases: TGCGCCAGCAACCGACTAGCGGGGGAGAATGAGCAGTTCTTC. Translating it yields CASNRLAGENEQFF.

CDR3 sequence (DNA): TGTGCCAGCAGCCAAGAAAGGGGATCGGCAGATACGCAGTATTTT. It is translated as CASSQERGSADTQYF. The chain carries TRBV4-2 and TRBJ2-3; D might be TRBD1 (5 bases). The CDR3 sequence is 15 residues long. V lost 0 bases and J lost 4, with 11 bases in between. CDR1 and CDR2 (germline): LGHNA, YNFKEQ.

The chain recombines TRBV2 with TRBJ2-6; no clear D. Per germline, CDR1 SNHLY and CDR2 FYNNEI. The V and J ends lost 8 bases and 0 bases respectively, with 20 bases between them. This CDR3 spans 18 amino acids. The CDR3, as DNA: TGTGCCAGCTGTACGGAAAATGGGGTCCACTCTGGGGCCAACGTCCTGACTTTC. Encoded protein: CASCTENGVHSGANVLTF.